This paragraph reports one T cell receptor (beta chain). The antigen is unknown. Trimming cost V 2 bases and J 7 bases; bases outside gene matches: 9. The germline gives CDR1 GTSNPN, CDR2 SVGIG (reference sequence). There are 15 residues in the CDR3. The data derive from a study of T cell responses to AZD1222 COVID-19 vaccine. At the level of the study: Second-dose timings of about 4 or about 12 weeks were pooled.

The assay was immunoSEQ multiplex PCR, and TCRdb's table has in-frame clones only and misses some. The sample has 54,000 or so clones; roughly 88% are singletons. Findings and caveats of the study: Close to half of all spike-specific TCRs reportedly target regions of the variants that are unmutated. White British people made up most donors, females outnumbered males, and clonal diversity was possibly underestimated.

This chain links TRBV30 with TRBJ2-1; the match to TRBD1 covers 9 bases. The receptor was isolated from an adult in good health. Specimen: peripheral blood, collected on day 0 of AZD1222 vaccination. The CDR3 protein is CAWSFLRDRENEQFF. The DNA of the CDR3 is TGTGCCTGGAGTTTCCTCAGGGACAGGGAAAATGAGCAGTTCTTC.